Below are 30 T cell receptor beta chains sequenced from a single sample in a study of blood T cell repertoires in COVID-19. The table came from immunoSEQ multiplex PCR; TCRdb's copy has only in-frame clones and leaves some out. In the table there are roughly 150,000 clones, roughly 90% of which are singletons. Input material: peripheral blood. The receptors here all came from a man aged 60 to 69 with acute or convalescent COVID-19.

A remark on this clone: The junction and the germline gene differ at one end; a read error may be behind it. The rearrangement uses TRBV5-5 and TRBJ1-2; D gene ambiguous. This CDR3 has 11 amino acids. The germline CDR1 and CDR2 sequences are SGHKS and YYEKEE (reference sequence). In DNA form, the CDR3 reads TGTGCCAGCAGCTGGGGTCGGGATCGAGACTTC. This sequence encodes CASSWGRDRDF.

The gene calls are TRBV15 and TRBJ2-5, with TRBD1 as a possible D gene (5 bases). Germline V gives CDR1 LNHNV, CDR2 YYDKDF (reference sequence). The CDR3 is 17 residues long. V was shortened by 0 bases and J by 3 bases, with 17 bases between the two germline ends. Written as DNA, the CDR3 is TGTGCCACCAGCAGAGAGCAGGGAACAGTGGGGAAAGAGACCCAGTACTTC. This gives the protein CATSREQGTVGKETQYF.

The V call is TRBV30, the J call TRBJ1-2, with 9 bases identical to TRBD1. Germline CDR1 reads GTSNPN; CDR2 reads SVGIG (reference sequence). This CDR3 has 12 residues. V dropped 7 bases and J dropped 7; count of bases not matched to a gene: 7. In DNA, the CDR3 is TGTGCCTTAGGACAGGGGTTTGGTGGCTACACCTTC. As protein: CALGQGFGGYTF.

The genes are TRBV6-4 and TRBJ1-2; D is undetermined. Germline CDR1 is MRHNA and CDR2 is SNTAGT. The V end was cut by 2 bases, the J end by 7 bases, with 5 bases between. The CDR3 extends over 11 amino acids. CDR3 coding DNA: TGTGCCAGCAGTGACGGCTTTGGCTACACCTTC. Translated: CASSDGFGYTF.

The chain couples TRBV5-5 to TRBJ1-1, with 8 positions matching TRBD1. The junction had 6 bases not matched to a gene; V was cut back by 4 bases and J by 4 bases. The CDR3 extends over 14 amino acids. From germline, CDR1 is SGHKS and CDR2 YYEKEE (reference sequence). The CDR3 DNA is TGTGCCAGCAGCCTGGACAGGGTTGCCACTGAAGCTTTCTTT. This gives the protein CASSLDRVATEAFF.

The V and J genes are TRBV5-1 and TRBJ2-1; the match to TRBD1 covers 8 bases. The germline gives CDR1 SGHRS, CDR2 YFSETQ. The CDR3 is 16 residues long. J gave up 6 bases and V 4 bases, and 12 bases lay outside the gene matches. CDR3 loop: CASSPGQGGFLNEQFF. CDR3 coding DNA: TGCGCCAGCAGCCCTGGACAGGGCGGCTTTCTCAATGAGCAGTTCTTC.

V gene TRBV9 combines with J gene TRBJ1-2; 8 nucleotides align to TRBD1. The CDR3 totals 15 residues. Trimming cost V 3 bases and J 8 bases; bases outside gene matches: 12. Germline values: CDR1 SGDLS, CDR2 YYNGEE. CDR3 nucleotide sequence: TGTGCCAGCAGCGCTGGGACAGGAGATCGCTCAGGCTACACCTTC. The encoded protein is CASSAGTGDRSGYTF.

The J gene is TRBJ1-2, the V gene TRBV9, with D perhaps TRBD1 (5 bases). The CDR3 has 14 amino acids. In germline, CDR1 is SGDLS, CDR2 YYNGEE. Trimming removed 6 bases at V and 0 bases at J, with 12 bases between. CDR3 in amino acids: CASNTQGTNYGYTF. CDR3 in DNA: TGTGCCAGCAACACCCAGGGTACTAACTATGGCTACACCTTC. Filled out from reference TRBV9 and TRBJ1-2, the complete variable domain reads DSGVTQTPKHLITATGQRVTLRCSPRSGDLSVYWYQQSLDQGLQFLIQYYNGEERAKGNILERFSAQQFPDLHSELNLSSLELGDSALYFCASNTQGTNYGYTFGSGTRLTVV.

This clone was counted between two and nine times. This chain joins TRBV19 and TRBJ2-5; unclear D gene. CDR3 length: 13 amino acids. CDR1 and CDR2 (germline): LNHDA, SQIVND (reference sequence). V lost 4 bases to trimming and J lost 1 base, with 7 bases between them. The CDR3 spells CASSTSVQETQYF. The CDR3 bases are TGTGCCAGTAGTACGAGTGTCCAAGAGACCCAGTACTTC.

CDR3 sequence reads: CSAREGETQYF. CDR3 in DNA: TGCAGTGCGAGGGAGGGAGAGACCCAGTACTTC. This chain connects TRBV20-1 to TRBJ2-5; 7 bases are a match to TRBD2. Germline assignment: CDR1 DFQATT and CDR2 SNEGSKA (reference sequence). V was pared by 6 bases and J by 4 bases, with 2 bases of the junction left unmatched. The CDR3 extends over 11 amino acids.

V gene TRBV7-2 combines with J gene TRBJ1-6; D is undetermined. CDR1 is SGHTA and CDR2 is FQGNSA in the germline V gene. Between the trimmed V and J ends, which lost 2 bases and 9 bases, there was a span of 14 bases. This CDR3 region has 15 residues. The CDR3 loop is CASSLSYPEGSPLHF. In nucleotides, the CDR3 is TGTGCCAGCAGCTTATCCTATCCCGAGGGTTCACCCCTCCACTTT. The variable domain in full, with the rest retrieved from reference TRBV7-2 and TRBJ1-6, is GAGVSQSPSNKVTEKGKDVELRCDPISGHTALYWYRQSLGQGLEFLIYFQGNSAPDKSGLPSDRFSAERTGGSVSTLTIQRTQQEDSAVYLCASSLSYPEGSPLHFGNGTRLTVT.

V usage is TRBV5-1 and J usage is TRBJ1-1; TRBD1 aligns across 10 bases. Germline V gene sequence: CDR1 SGHRS, CDR2 YFSETQ. With 5 bases clipped from V and 1 base from J, the junction kept 5 bases outside the gene matches. This CDR3 is 15 amino acids long. The CDR3 loop is CASRGRTGGNTEAFF. The CDR3 nucleotides are TGCGCCAGCAGAGGAAGGACAGGGGGGAACACTGAAGCTTTCTTT.

The rearrangement joins TRBV11-2 to TRBJ2-7; a weak D match, TRBD2 (5 bases). The CDR3 has 15 amino acids. Germline V gene lookup returns CDR1 SGHAT and CDR2 FQNNGV. The V gene lost 5 bases and the J gene lost 2 bases, with 16 bases spanning the gap. This CDR3 reads CASSPLTGFTYEQYF. The CDR3 nucleotides read TGTGCCAGCAGCCCTCTCACGGGGTTCACCTACGAGCAGTACTTC.

The rearrangement joins TRBV5-1 to TRBJ1-4; D might be TRBD1 (5 bases). V lost 0 bases and J 3 bases, leaving 12 bases between the germline ends. CDR3 length equals 16 residues. Per germline, CDR1 SGHRS and CDR2 YFSETQ. CDR3 in DNA: TGCGCCAGCAGCTTGGCTGGACACGAAGCTAATGAAAAACTGTTTTTT. Protein sequence: CASSLAGHEANEKLFF.

The chain joins TRBV9 to TRBJ2-2, with 7 bases identical to TRBD1. Germline loops: CDR1 SGDLS, CDR2 YYNGEE. V lost 2 bases and J lost 6; bases outside the gene matches: 4. The length of the CDR3 is 14 residues. As DNA, the CDR3 is TGTGCCAGCAGCGTCCCAGGGGGTCCCGGGGAGCTGTTTTTT. This encodes CASSVPGGPGELFF.

The V call is TRBV27, the J call TRBJ1-1; possible D gene TRBD1, 6 bases. Germline values: CDR1 MNHEY, CDR2 SMNVEV (reference sequence). This CDR3 has 13 amino acids. DNA for the CDR3: TGTCCCTCAGTTTGGCGGGGGCGGACTGAAGCTTTCTTT. Translating it yields CPSVWRGRTEAFF.

This chain uses TRBV5-1 with TRBJ2-1; 9 positions agree with TRBD2. CDR3 length: 16 amino acids. Trimming took 3 bases from V and 7 from J; bases not matched to a gene: 11. Germline lookup yields CDR1 SGHRS and CDR2 YFSETQ. The CDR3 spells CASSSGFSGGGNEQFF. Written as DNA, the CDR3 is TGCGCCAGCAGCTCCGGGTTTAGCGGGGGCGGGAATGAGCAGTTCTTC.

This chain links TRBV7-7 with TRBJ2-1, with 8 positions matching TRBD1. Germline V gives CDR1 SSHAT, CDR2 FNYEAQ (reference sequence). V dropped 1 base and J dropped 12; count of bases not matched to a gene: 8. This CDR3 region has 14 residues. The DNA of the CDR3 is TGTGCCAGCAGCTTAGGGGCAGGGGGCGCTAGGCAGTTCTTC. Its protein product is CASSLGAGGARQFF.

The chain employs TRBV6-1 and TRBJ2-1, with TRBD2 matching 10 bases. CDR1 is MNHNS, CDR2 SASEGT, per germline. Trimming at V came to 3 bases and at J to 5 bases, leaving 4 bases not matched to a gene. CDR3 length: 15 amino acids. CDR3 in amino acids: CASSDQAGGNNEQFF. CDR3 DNA sequence: TGTGCCAGCAGTGATCAAGCGGGGGGGAACAATGAGCAGTTCTTC.

In the case of this clone: A junction boundary mismatches the germline segment, possibly from a read error. V and J are TRBV4-1 and TRBJ1-4, with unresolved D. The CDR3 is 13 amino acids. CDR1 and CDR2 (germline): MGHRA, YSYEKL. Here the CDR3 DNA reads TGCGCCAGCAGCCCGAATGAGGGAGCTCCCTGTATTTTT. Amino acid sequence: CASSPNEGAPCIF.

The CDR3 region is CATSDGGGGVEKLFF. The CDR3 DNA follows: TGTGCCACCAGTGACGGCGGGGGGGGCGTGGAAAAACTGTTTTTT. The chain employs TRBV24-1 and TRBJ1-4; a possible D gene is TRBD1 (6 bases). This CDR3 contains 15 residues. The V gene lost 4 bases and the J gene lost 8 bases, with 16 bases spanning the gap. Germline V gene lookup returns CDR1 KGHDR and CDR2 SFDVKD.

This clone was detected only a few times. This chain links TRBV3-1 (or the pseudogene TRBV3-2) with TRBJ1-1; perhaps TRBD1 as D (6 bases). Trimming shortened V by 1 base and J by 3 bases, and 9 bases separated the two germline ends. CDR1 is LGHDT and CDR2 is YNNKEL in the germline V gene (reference sequence). The CDR3 loop spans 14 amino acids. CDR3 nucleotide sequence: TGTGCCAGCAGCCAAGCGGACAGACACACTGAAGCTTTCTTT. It translates to CASSQADRHTEAFF.

The chain is built from TRBV30 and TRBJ2-5; 7 bases agree with TRBD2. CDR3 length: 16 amino acids. V lost 3 bases, J lost 5 bases, and 15 bases stayed unmatched. Germline CDR1 is GTSNPN and CDR2 is SVGIG (reference sequence). DNA for the CDR3: TGTGCCTGGAGGCAGGGCCTTGTCATCGGGAGGGAGACCCAGTACTTC. Protein: CAWRQGLVIGRETQYF.

This chain joins TRBV18 and TRBJ2-4; D might be TRBD1 (6 bases). This CDR3 is built from 14 residues. V was clipped by 2 bases and J by 4 bases, with 9 bases between them. Germline CDR1 reads KGHSH; CDR2 reads LQKENI. CDR3 sequence reads: CASSPNREKNIQYF. CDR3 in DNA: TGTGCCAGCTCACCAAACAGGGAAAAAAACATTCAGTACTTC.

This clone was seen only once. The chain couples TRBV4-1 to TRBJ1-2, with D possibly TRBD1 on 6 matching bases. The length of the CDR3 is 13 residues. Trimming took 2 bases from V and 8 from J, leaving 12 bases between them. From germline, CDR1 is MGHRA and CDR2 YSYEKL. CDR3 DNA sequence: TGCGCCAGCAGCCAAACGGGCAGGGGAGGCTACACCTTC. Residues: CASSQTGRGGYTF.

This clone came up a few times. The gene calls are TRBV5-1 and TRBJ2-7; possible D gene TRBD1, 5 bases. Trimming shortened V by 1 base and J by 5 bases, and 13 bases separated the two germline ends. Germline V gene data show CDR1 as SGHRS and CDR2 as YFSETQ. The CDR3 totals 14 residues. The CDR3: CASSLSLQANEQYF. The CDR3 DNA is TGCGCCAGCAGCTTGTCTCTACAGGCAAACGAGCAGTACTTC.

This clone appeared a single time. CDR3 coding DNA: TGTGCCAGCAGTCCCGTGGGGCAGGAAGCTTTCTTT. Its translation is CASSPVGQEAFF. This chain joins TRBV6-6 and TRBJ1-1; D is possibly TRBD1 (5 bases). The CDR3 is made up of 12 amino acids. Trimming removed 5 bases from V and 8 bases from J, with 12 bases in between. Germline V gene data show CDR1 as MNHNY and CDR2 as SVGAGI (reference sequence).

The rearrangement joins TRBV27 to TRBJ1-1, with 8 bases fitting TRBD1. J lost 5 bases, V lost 5 bases, and 16 bases had no gene match. This CDR3 region has 17 residues. Germline V gives CDR1 MNHEY, CDR2 SMNVEV (reference sequence). CDR3 sequence reads: CASSPSPATGARTEAFF. As DNA, the CDR3 is TGTGCCAGCAGTCCCTCCCCCGCGACAGGGGCGAGGACTGAAGCTTTCTTT.

V gene TRBV6-5 combines with J gene TRBJ2-1; D is uncertain. V was shortened by 0 bases and J by 6 bases, with 3 bases between the two germline ends. This CDR3 has 12 residues. Germline V gives CDR1 MNHEY, CDR2 SVGAGI. CDR3 residues: CASSYSGNEQFF. Here the CDR3 DNA reads TGTGCCAGCAGTTACTCCGGCAATGAGCAGTTCTTC.

This chain uses TRBV11-3 with TRBJ2-3, with D tentatively TRBD1 (5 bases). This CDR3 has 15 amino acids. Germline CDR1 and CDR2: SGHNT and YENEEA. V lost 1 base to trimming and J lost 2 bases, with 10 bases between them. The CDR3 DNA reads as TGTGCCAGCAGCTTAGGGGGCATGAACACAGATACGCAGTATTTT. This translates into CASSLGGMNTDTQYF.